This T cell receptor beta chain is drawn from a study of blood T cell repertoires in COVID-19. Methods used by the authors: Amplification of reference gene primers provided the estimated nucleated cell counts. Clones were sequenced by immunoSEQ multiplex PCR, and TCRdb holds only the in-frame ones, with some missing. V and J calls and clone size follow that table, whereas D and trimming were derived from the DNA. The top ten hold approximately 4.3% of the sample, which has more than 85,000 clones, less than 85% seen once. Sequences were obtained from peripheral blood. The clonotype comes from a human donor in a cohort sampled during active or convalescent COVID-19.

CDR3 in DNA: TGTGCCAGCAGTGAGTCAGGGATGGCCAATCAGCCCCAGCATTTT. Protein product: CASSESGMANQPQHF. J is TRBJ1-5 and V is TRBV2; a weak D match, TRBD1 (5 bases). The CDR3 length is 15 residues. V was pared by 3 bases and J by 3 bases, with 12 bases between. CDR1 and CDR2 (germline): SNHLY, FYNNEI.